This T cell receptor beta chain was recovered during a study of persistence of HIV-infected CD4 T cells. Germline assignment: CDR1 WNHNN and CDR2 SYGVQD (reference sequence). This CDR3 is built from 15 residues. V was pared by 3 bases and J by 5 bases, with 6 bases of the junction left unmatched. Sequencing used immunoSEQ version 4 in survey mode. The assay was immunoSEQ multiplex PCR, and TCRdb's table has in-frame clones only and misses some. There are fewer than 45,000 clones in the sample; about 85% occur only once, and roughly 0.44% lies in the top ten. Concerning this clone: Its antigen is not identified.

Anti-CD3/anti-CD28 beads served as a nonspecific positive control stimulus. Sorting of responding CD4+ T cells relied on upregulated CD40 ligand together with CD69. CD4+ T cell counts exceeded 400 cells/uL; CMV serology was positive. Before stimulation, PBMCs underwent CD8+ T cell depletion. The sequencing used CD4+ T cells sorted from PBMCs after 18-hour stimulation, collected from a patient who received antiretroviral therapy. The sequence was obtained from an adult woman with HIV who was CMV-seropositive. The chain couples TRBV10-1 to TRBJ1-1; 10 bases map to TRBD1. CDR3 bases: TGCGCCAGCAGTGAAGAGACAGGGGGCGCGACTGAAGCTTTCTTT. This sequence encodes CASSEETGGATEAFF.